These 13 T cell receptor beta chains share one sample of origin, sequenced in a study of CD8+CD57+ T cells in acquired aplastic anemia. The template used for profiling TCR beta VDJ and CDR3 was genomic DNA. Each CDR3 protein is one row after TCRdb ran MiXCR on the reads. The sample contains over 150,000 distinct CDR3 sequences, around half of which appear only once. In patients chosen for sequencing, flow cytometry had shown CD8+CD57+ cell expansion. Sequenced: sorted CD4+, CD8+, or CD8+CD57+ T cells (not recorded which) from PBMCs. These receptors all stem from a human donor with aplastic anemia.

V is TRBV4-3 and J is TRBJ2-7; 13 bases are shared with TRBD2. The V gene's germline CDR1 is LGHNA and CDR2 YSLEER. The CDR3 is 14 amino acids. V dropped 8 bases and J dropped 6; count of bases not matched to a gene: 7. The CDR3 is CASGMTSGRSEQYF. The CDR3 coding sequence is TGCGCCAGCGGGATGACTAGCGGGAGGAGCGAGCAGTACTTC.

In its sample, this clonotype was seen many times. V usage is TRBV9 and J usage is TRBJ2-3; possibly TRBD2 for D (6 bases). The CDR3 contains 14 residues. Germline V CDR1 and CDR2: SGDLS, YYNGEE. Trimming removed 1 base at V and 3 bases at J, with 9 bases between. The chain's CDR3 is CASSVYGGTDTQYF. Written as DNA, the CDR3 is TGTGCCAGCAGCGTATACGGGGGAACAGATACGCAGTATTTT.

The chain recombines TRBV2 with TRBJ2-1; a possible D gene is TRBD2 (6 bases). The length of the CDR3 is 12 residues. V was pared by 4 bases and J by 10 bases, with 11 bases between. CDR1 SNHLY and CDR2 FYNNEI come from the germline V gene. CDR3 residues: CASSVTAGEQFF. The CDR3 DNA is TGTGCCAGCAGTGTGACGGCGGGGGAGCAGTTCTTC.

This clonotype showed up just a few times. The gene calls are TRBV15 and TRBJ1-1; D remains ambiguous. CDR1 and CDR2 from the germline V gene are LNHNV and YYDKDF (reference sequence). The germline V and J ends were trimmed by 2 bases and 1 base, with 8 bases remaining between them. The CDR3 contains 14 residues. In DNA, the CDR3 is TGTGCCACCAGCAGAACCGGGTCGAACACTGAAGCTTTCTTT. Its translation: CATSRTGSNTEAFF.

This clonotype has a handful of counts. The V call is TRBV6-4, the J call TRBJ1-2; perhaps TRBD1 as D (5 bases). Trimming stripped 4 bases from V and 6 bases from J, with 18 bases between. CDR3 length equals 15 residues. Germline CDR1 and CDR2: MRHNA and SNTAGT. The CDR3 is CASSGGLRPRDGYTF. CDR3 coding DNA: TGTGCCAGCAGTGGGGGACTTCGACCGAGGGATGGCTACACCTTC.

Many counts were recorded for this clonotype. The rearrangement links TRBV9 to TRBJ2-5, with TRBD1 identical over 7 bases. V lost 0 bases to trimming and J lost 1 base; unmatched junction nucleotides: 6. CDR3 length: 16 amino acids. Germline lookup yields CDR1 SGDLS and CDR2 YYNGEE. The DNA for the CDR3 is TGTGCCAGCAGCGTAGCCCCCGGACAGGCCCAAGAGACCCAGTACTTC. Translation gives CASSVAPGQAQETQYF. The full variable domain, rest sourced from reference TRBV9 and TRBJ2-5, is DSGVTQTPKHLITATGQRVTLRCSPRSGDLSVYWYQQSLDQGLQFLIQYYNGEERAKGNILERFSAQQFPDLHSELNLSSLELGDSALYFCASSVAPGQAQETQYFGPGTRLLVL.

This clonotype has only a few counts. The chain has TRBV24-1 and TRBJ2-3; D not certain. This CDR3 is 13 amino acids long. Looked up from germline, CDR1 is KGHDR and CDR2 is SFDVKD. V lost 4 bases to trimming and J lost 8 bases, with 12 bases between them. This CDR3 reads CATSDPPRSTQYF. The CDR3 DNA reads as TGTGCCACCAGTGACCCGCCCCGGAGTACGCAGTATTTT.

J is TRBJ2-3 and V is TRBV6-2 or TRBV6-3; no clear D gene. Germline values: CDR1 MNHEY, CDR2 SVGEGT. The CDR3 extends over 18 amino acids. Trimming took 0 bases from V and 0 from J, leaving 16 bases between them. CDR3 amino acids: CASSYSPRTEESTDTQYF. The CDR3, as DNA: TGTGCCAGCAGTTACTCCCCTCGGACGGAAGAAAGCACAGATACGCAGTATTTT.

The rearrangement uses TRBV6-2 or TRBV6-3 and TRBJ2-1, with a tentative D call TRBD2 (6 bases). The CDR3 has 17 residues. Trimming cost V 0 bases and J 0 bases, with 12 bases left between them. Germline V CDR1 and CDR2: MNHEY, SVGEGT. The DNA for the CDR3 is TGTGCCAGCAGTTACTCTATGGGGGGTAGCTCCTACAATGAGCAGTTCTTC. Translated: CASSYSMGGSSYNEQFF.

This clonotype was seen at least ten times. The J gene is TRBJ2-6, the V gene TRBV11-2; TRBD2 matches 7 bases. Trimming at V came to 5 bases and at J to 4 bases, leaving 2 bases not matched to a gene. The CDR3 length is 14 residues. The germline V gene encodes CDR1 SGHAT and CDR2 FQNNGV. CDR3 loop: CASSRGVGANVLTF. For the CDR3, the DNA is TGTGCCAGCAGCCGGGGGGTAGGGGCCAACGTCCTGACTTTC.

CDR3 sequence: CASIGQGRSGYTF. CDR3 nucleotides: TGTGCCAGCATCGGACAGGGGCGTTCTGGCTACACCTTC. The V and J genes are TRBV6-9 and TRBJ1-2; 9 positions match TRBD1. Germline trimming cut 7 bases from V and 7 bases from J; bases unmatched to any gene: 7. The CDR3 spans 13 residues. CDR1 MNHGY and CDR2 SVAAGI come from the germline V gene.

This clonotype was recorded many times. This sequence joins TRBV6-5 and TRBJ2-5, with a possible D match to TRBD1 (6 bases). CDR1 is MNHEY and CDR2 is SVGAGI in the germline V gene. The CDR3 length is 16 residues. The V end lost 0 bases, the J end lost 2 bases, and 13 bases lay between the germline ends. The CDR3 reads CASSYSPDSPQETQYF. The CDR3, as DNA: TGTGCCAGCAGTTACTCACCGGACAGTCCACAAGAGACCCAGTACTTC.

This clonotype was seen many times. This chain connects TRBV11-1 to TRBJ2-3, with D possibly TRBD2 on 6 matching bases. CDR3 length: 16 residues. Trimming removed 5 bases from V and 1 base from J, with 16 bases in between. Germline CDR1 SGHAT, CDR2 FQDESV (reference sequence). The CDR3 DNA is TGTGCCAGCAGCCGGAAAATGGGACTGCGCACAGATACGCAGTATTTT. It encodes CASSRKMGLRTDTQYF.